This is a list of T cell receptor beta chains from one sample in a study of CD8+ T cells in alopecia areata. Generated by immunoSEQ multiplex PCR, the TCRdb table keeps only in-frame clones and is missing some. The sample comprises around 190,000 clones, roughly 60% of which are singletons, and 0.85% to 1.3% rests with the top ten. The sequencing used CD4+ T cells sorted from blood, collected at week 24, from a patient treated with tofacitinib. The receptors derive from a human donor with alopecia areata. CDR3s include the opening cysteine and the closing phenylalanine or tryptophan. Fields, in order: V gene, J gene, clone size, D gene, CDR3 length, CDR3 protein. A D gene is named only where the DNA matches it firmly. Clone size appears in some rows only: once, few, many, or a class for an expanded clone.

V: TRBV11-2
J: TRBJ1-2
size: few
D: .
length: 14
CDR3: CASSSLRVPYGYTF

V: TRBV7-9
J: TRBJ2-1
size: few
D: .
length: 17
CDR3: CASSPRVGRSSYNEQFF

V: TRBV27
J: TRBJ2-1
size: few
D: .
length: 13
CDR3: CASFHGDRNEQFF

V: TRBV29-1
J: TRBJ1-2
size: .
D: .
length: 13
CDR3: CSVGELEGYGYTF

V: TRBV30
J: TRBJ1-6
size: .
D: .
length: 14
CDR3: CAWRSGLYNSPLHF

V: TRBV2
J: TRBJ2-2
size: .
D: .
length: 15
CDR3: CASSLTGQRTGELFF

V: TRBV10-3
J: TRBJ2-6
size: .
D: TRBD1
length: 17
CDR3: CAIAAGTGNSGANVLTF

V: TRBV10-2
J: TRBJ2-7
size: few
D: .
length: 11
CDR3: CASSGGDEQYF

V: TRBV10-3
J: TRBJ2-3
size: .
D: .
length: 13
CDR3: CAISESETDTQYF

V: TRBV7-2
J: TRBJ2-3
size: .
D: .
length: 17
CDR3: CASSYQTRGLGTDTQYF

V: TRBV2
J: TRBJ1-5
size: .
D: .
length: 13
CDR3: CASSGTENQPQHF

V: TRBV27
J: TRBJ2-1
size: once
D: TRBD1
length: 14
CDR3: CASSLRGQATEQFF

V: TRBV6-1
J: TRBJ2-7
size: .
D: .
length: 15
CDR3: CASNEGGRDFYEQYF

V: TRBV7-9
J: TRBJ2-1
size: few
D: .
length: 12
CDR3: CASSLERGEQFF

V: TRBV10-3
J: TRBJ2-1
size: .
D: .
length: 16
CDR3: CAISESQGGSYNEQFF